Below, 14 T cell receptor beta chains from the same sample are listed, as sequenced in a study of CD8+CD57+ T cells in acquired aplastic anemia. Sequencing involved patients with CD8+CD57+ cell expansion previously shown by flow cytometry. The TCR beta profiling, which covered VDJ combination and CDR3 sequence, was carried out using genomic DNA as the template. TCRdb recomputed calls from the reads with MiXCR, one row per CDR3 protein. The sample consists of 150,000 to 200,000 distinct CDR3 sequences, 40% to 60% of them appearing once. Material for sequencing was sorted CD4+, CD8+, or CD8+CD57+ T cells (not recorded which) from PBMCs. Source of these receptors: a human donor with aplastic anemia.

This clonotype appeared many times. The germline gene is not matched at one end of the junction; a read error may be the cause. V is TRBV7-7 and J is TRBJ2-2; a possible D gene is TRBD1 (5 bases). Germline CDR1 reads SSHAT; CDR2 reads FNYEAQ (reference sequence). This CDR3 spans 15 amino acids. The CDR3, as DNA: TGTGCTAGCAGCTTAGCAGGGCCCAACACCGGGGAGCTGTTTTTT. Its translation: CASSLAGPNTGELFF.

This sequence joins TRBV19 and TRBJ2-3; D is possibly TRBD2 (6 bases). The CDR3 extends over 14 amino acids. The V gene lost 5 bases and the J gene lost 2 bases, with 11 bases spanning the gap. Germline V gene lookup returns CDR1 LNHDA and CDR2 SQIVND (reference sequence). Written as DNA, the CDR3 is TGTGCCAGTAGTGTTAGCGGAACCACAGATACGCAGTATTTT. It encodes CASSVSGTTDTQYF.

V and J are TRBV24-1 and TRBJ2-5, with 7 nucleotides matching TRBD2. Trimming removed 3 bases from V and 4 bases from J; junction bases left unmatched: 7. This CDR3 spans 15 amino acids. Germline V lookup: CDR1 KGHDR, CDR2 SFDVKD. This chain's CDR3 is CATSDKRGPGETQYF. The CDR3, as DNA: TGTGCCACCAGTGATAAGCGGGGCCCTGGAGAGACCCAGTACTTC.

Of note for this clonotype: Since a much larger clone is just one base distant, this may be a read error. The V call is TRBV11-1, the J call TRBJ1-4; 8 positions agree with TRBD1. The CDR3 length is 17 residues. After removal of 4 bases from V and 7 bases from J, the junction contained 14 bases not matched to a gene. Germline CDR1 and CDR2: SGHAT and FQDESV (reference sequence). The CDR3 DNA is TGTGCCAGCAGCTATGGGGCAGGGGGCCGGCTTGGTGAAAAACTGTTTTTT. Its protein product is CASSYGAGGRLGEKLFF.

In its sample, this clonotype was seen many times. The CDR3 DNA sequence: TGTGCCAGTAGTATGACTCGGCCAGACGAGAATTCACCCCTCCACTTT. It specifies CASSMTRPDENSPLHF. The V gene is TRBV19, the J gene TRBJ1-6, with no clear D. V shed 3 bases and J shed 7 bases, with 16 bases lying between them. The CDR3 has 16 amino acids. Germline CDR1 is LNHDA and CDR2 is SQIVND (reference sequence).

At least ten counts were recorded for this clonotype. This sequence joins TRBV19 and TRBJ1-5, with 8 bases matching TRBD1. Germline trimming cut 3 bases from V and 5 bases from J; bases unmatched to any gene: 3. Germline CDR1 and CDR2: LNHDA and SQIVND (reference sequence). This CDR3 has 14 residues. As DNA, the CDR3 is TGTGCCAGTAGTATGGGACAGGAGTATCAGCCCCAGCATTTT. Its protein is CASSMGQEYQPQHF.

At least ten counts were recorded for this clonotype. The chain links TRBV20-1 to TRBJ1-5; no clear D gene. V lost 0 bases and J 2 bases, leaving 11 bases between the germline ends. Germline V gene data show CDR1 as DFQATT and CDR2 as SNEGSKA (reference sequence). This CDR3 is built from 15 residues. CDR3 sequence (DNA): TGCAGTGCTAGAGAGACACCTGGGGGCAATCAGCCCCAGCATTTT. It codes for CSARETPGGNQPQHF.

About this clonotype itself: This clone may be a read error of a much larger clone one base away. The genes are TRBV14 and TRBJ1-1, with TRBD1 as a possible D gene (6 bases). The CDR3 extends over 13 amino acids. Germline V gene lookup returns CDR1 SGHDN and CDR2 FVKESK. The CDR3 is CASSISRDTEASF. The CDR3 coding sequence is TGTGCCAGCAGTATTAGTAGGGACACTGAAGCTTCCTTT.

This clonotype was observed a single time. This chain links TRBV20-1 with TRBJ1-2; TRBD1 matches 7 bases. The CDR3 spans 16 residues. Germline CDR1 is DFQATT and CDR2 is SNEGSKA (reference sequence). J gave up 6 bases and V 5 bases, and 18 bases lay outside the gene matches. CDR3 coding DNA: TGCAGTGCTTCCCTCCCGGAGACAGGGTTGAGAGATGGCTACACCTTC. The encoded protein is CSASLPETGLRDGYTF.

The V and J genes are TRBV2 and TRBJ2-7, with a tentative D call TRBD1 (6 bases). Germline lookup yields CDR1 SNHLY and CDR2 FYNNEI. V gave up 5 bases and J gave up 0 bases, with 11 bases separating them. This CDR3 comprises 14 residues. CDR3 sequence: CASSLEDSSYEQYF. The CDR3, as DNA: TGTGCCAGCAGTTTAGAGGACAGCTCCTACGAGCAGTACTTC.

The chain is built from TRBV19 and TRBJ2-3; 8 nucleotides agree with TRBD2. The CDR3 has 14 residues. Germline V gene lookup returns CDR1 LNHDA and CDR2 SQIVND (reference sequence). V was clipped by 8 bases and J by 6 bases; unmatched bases: 10. The CDR3 nucleotides are TGTGCCAGTGGACTAACGGGAGGGCCGGATACGCAGTATTTT. Its protein is CASGLTGGPDTQYF.

V usage is TRBV4-2 and J usage is TRBJ2-7; TRBD1 is a possible D gene (5 bases). This CDR3 comprises 15 residues. Between the trimmed V and J ends, which lost 0 bases and 1 base, there was a span of 10 bases. Germline lookup yields CDR1 LGHNA and CDR2 YNFKEQ. The CDR3: CASSQERGGSYEQYF. In DNA form, the CDR3 reads TGTGCCAGCAGCCAAGAAAGGGGCGGTTCCTACGAGCAGTACTTC.

V is TRBV20-1 and J is TRBJ1-2; D not resolved. Per germline, CDR1 DFQATT and CDR2 SNEGSKA (reference sequence). The CDR3 is made up of 12 amino acids. Trimming cost V 1 base and J 4 bases, with 7 bases left between them. The CDR3 here is CSARGVGYGYTF. In nucleotides, the CDR3 is TGCAGTGCTAGAGGGGTAGGCTATGGCTACACCTTC.

As for this clonotype: A much larger clonotype is one base distant, so this may be a read error. The chain couples TRBV27 to TRBJ1-2, with TRBD1 identical over 8 bases. The V gene's germline CDR1 is MNHEY and CDR2 SMNVEV (reference sequence). The CDR3 has 14 residues. This chain's CDR3 is CASSPSGQVYGHTF. CDR3 coding DNA: TGTGCCAGCAGTCCATCGGGACAGGTCTATGGCCACACCTTC.